The entry that follows covers one TCR beta chain sequence. The sample is drawn from a study of T cell changes during pregnancy in multiple sclerosis. V shed 8 bases, J shed 6 bases, and the junction held 10 bases outside the gene matches. The length of the CDR3 is 14 residues. CDR1 is MNHNY, CDR2 SVGAGI, per germline (reference sequence). Here immunoSEQ multiplex PCR was the method, and the copy in TCRdb shows in-frame clones only, minus some. The repertoire holds around 70,000 clones, with just over 90% as singletons. The chain combines TRBV6-6 with TRBJ2-5; 9 nucleotides align to TRBD1. This clonotype was sampled from a female donor in good health, enrolled as a control in a pregnancy study. Sequenced here: peripheral blood, sampled in the second trimester of pregnancy. CDR3 DNA: TGTGCCAGCGGTATCGGACAGGGGAGGCAGACCCAGTACTTC. Translating gives CASGIGQGRQTQYF.